One and the same sample provided the 2 T cell receptor beta chains below, sequenced in a study of T cell repertoires in cytomegalovirus infection. TCRdb re-derived calls from the reads in MiXCR, one entry per CDR3 protein. The table records about 740,000 distinct CDR3 sequences, under 40% of them present only once. The sample was PBMCs. The receptors were sampled from a human donor in good health (CMV status not recorded). Some clones in this sample may be carry-over from other donors' samples.

This chain links TRBV12-3 or TRBV12-4 with TRBJ2-1; 9 bases align to TRBD1. The CDR3 totals 14 residues. The junction had 8 bases not matched to a gene; V was cut back by 5 bases and J by 9 bases. In DNA, the CDR3 is TGTGCCAGCAGTCTCCGGGACAGGGTGGCTGAGCAGTTCTTC. Its translation: CASSLRDRVAEQFF.

The chain couples TRBV19 to TRBJ1-2; D remains unclear. CDR1 and CDR2 (germline): LNHDA, SQIVND (reference sequence). This CDR3 has 12 amino acids. V dropped 5 bases and J dropped 0 bases, with 4 bases sitting between them. The CDR3 DNA is TGTGCCAGTAGTTACGCTAACTATGGCTACACCTTC. It specifies CASSYANYGYTF.